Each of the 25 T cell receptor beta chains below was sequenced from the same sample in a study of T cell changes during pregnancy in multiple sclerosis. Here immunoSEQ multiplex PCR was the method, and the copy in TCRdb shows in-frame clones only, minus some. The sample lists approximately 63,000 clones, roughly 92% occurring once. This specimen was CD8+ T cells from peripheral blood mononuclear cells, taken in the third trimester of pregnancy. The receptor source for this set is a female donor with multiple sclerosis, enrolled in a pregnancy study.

CDR3 sequence: CASSWGEPGTGNGNEQFF. CDR3 DNA: TGTGCCAGCAGTTGGGGGGAACCCGGGACAGGGAATGGAAATGAGCAGTTCTTC. J is TRBJ2-1 and V is TRBV2; 9 bases map to TRBD1. The CDR3 is made up of 18 amino acids. J was trimmed by 7 bases and V by 5 bases; bases with no gene match: 18. CDR1 and CDR2 (germline): SNHLY, FYNNEI. The whole variable domain, filled in from reference TRBV2 and TRBJ2-1, reads EPEVTQTPSHQVTQMGQEVILRCVPISNHLYFYWYRQILGQKVEFLVSFYNNEISEKSEIFDDQFSVERPDGSNFTLKIRSTKLEDSAMYFCASSWGEPGTGNGNEQFFGPGTRLTVL.

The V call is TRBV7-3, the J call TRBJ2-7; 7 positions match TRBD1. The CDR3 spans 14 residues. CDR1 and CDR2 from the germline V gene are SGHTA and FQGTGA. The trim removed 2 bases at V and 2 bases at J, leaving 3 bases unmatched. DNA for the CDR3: TGTGCCAGCAGCTTAGGCCAGGGGGCCTACGAGCAGTACTTC. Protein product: CASSLGQGAYEQYF.

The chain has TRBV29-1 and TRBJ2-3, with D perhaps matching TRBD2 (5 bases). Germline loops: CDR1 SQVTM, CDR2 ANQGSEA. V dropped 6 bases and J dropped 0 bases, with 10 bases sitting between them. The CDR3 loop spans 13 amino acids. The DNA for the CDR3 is TGCAGCGTCGGCCGGGGTAGCACAGATACGCAGTATTTT. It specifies CSVGRGSTDTQYF.

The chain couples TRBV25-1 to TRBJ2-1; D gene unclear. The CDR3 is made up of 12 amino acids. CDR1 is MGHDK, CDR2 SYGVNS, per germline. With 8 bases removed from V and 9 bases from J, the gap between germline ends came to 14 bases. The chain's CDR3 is CASQQLSGEQFF. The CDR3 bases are TGTGCCAGCCAGCAGCTCTCGGGTGAGCAGTTCTTC. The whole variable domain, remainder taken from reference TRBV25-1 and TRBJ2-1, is EADIYQTPRYLVIGTGKKITLECSQTMGHDKMYWYQQDPGMELHLIHYSYGVNSTEKGDLSSESTVSRIRTEHFPLTLESARPSHTSQYLCASQQLSGEQFFGPGTRLTVL.

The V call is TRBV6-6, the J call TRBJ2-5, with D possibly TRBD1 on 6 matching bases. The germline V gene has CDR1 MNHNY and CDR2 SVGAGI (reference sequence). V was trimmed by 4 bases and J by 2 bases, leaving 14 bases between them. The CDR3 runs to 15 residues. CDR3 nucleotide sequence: TGTGCCAGCAGTTTAAACAGGGTATATCAAGAGACCCAGTACTTC. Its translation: CASSLNRVYQETQYF.

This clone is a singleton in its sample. This CDR3 reads CASSSDSYEQYF. CDR3 coding DNA: TGTGCCAGCTCATCAGACTCGTACGAGCAGTACTTC. V usage is TRBV18 and J usage is TRBJ2-7; D unclear. This CDR3 spans 12 amino acids. Per the germline V gene, CDR1 is KGHSH and CDR2 is LQKENI. The V end lost 5 bases, the J end lost 4 bases, and 9 bases lay between the germline ends.

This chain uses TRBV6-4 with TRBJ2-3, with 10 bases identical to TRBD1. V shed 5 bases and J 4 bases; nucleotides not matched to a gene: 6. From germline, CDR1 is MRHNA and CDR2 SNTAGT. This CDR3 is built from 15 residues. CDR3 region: CASSPGQGSSDTQYF. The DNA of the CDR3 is TGTGCCAGCAGTCCGGGACAGGGGAGTTCAGATACGCAGTATTTT.

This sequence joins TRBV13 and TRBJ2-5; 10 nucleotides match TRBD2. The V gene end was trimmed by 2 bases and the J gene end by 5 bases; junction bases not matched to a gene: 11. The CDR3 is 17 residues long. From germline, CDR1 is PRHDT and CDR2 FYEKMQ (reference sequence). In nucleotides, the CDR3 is TGTGCCAGCAGCTTATGGCTAGCGGGAGCGACGGAGGAGACCCAGTACTTC. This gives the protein CASSLWLAGATEETQYF.

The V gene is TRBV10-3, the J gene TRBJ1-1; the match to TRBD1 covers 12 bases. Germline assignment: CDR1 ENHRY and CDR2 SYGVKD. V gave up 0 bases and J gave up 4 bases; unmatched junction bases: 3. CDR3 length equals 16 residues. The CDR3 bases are TGTGCCATCAGTGAGTCCAGGGACAGGGGGCGCACTGAAGCTTTCTTT. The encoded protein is CAISESRDRGRTEAFF.

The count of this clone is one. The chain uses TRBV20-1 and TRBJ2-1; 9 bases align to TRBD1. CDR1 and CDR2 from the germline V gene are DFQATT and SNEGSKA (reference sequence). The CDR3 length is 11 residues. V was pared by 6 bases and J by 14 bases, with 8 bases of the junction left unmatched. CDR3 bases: TGCAGTGCGCAACAGGGGGCTATGGAGTTCTTC. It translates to CSAQQGAMEFF.

The CDR3 sequence: CASRSPTGELFF. CDR3 DNA sequence: TGTGCCAGCAGATCCCCAACCGGGGAGCTGTTTTTT. The chain couples TRBV28 to TRBJ2-2, with no clear D. The CDR3 runs 12 residues. The germline V and J ends were trimmed by 6 bases and 5 bases, with 7 bases remaining between them. Germline values: CDR1 MDHEN, CDR2 SYDVKM.

CDR3 nucleotides: TGTGCCACCAGCAGAGGTCACTCAGGGGGCATGGAAGGCTACACCTTC. Its translation is CATSRGHSGGMEGYTF. V gene TRBV15 combines with J gene TRBJ1-2, with 8 bases identical to TRBD1. CDR3 length: 16 residues. CDR1 is LNHNV, CDR2 YYDKDF, per germline (reference sequence). Trimming cost V 1 base and J 8 bases; bases outside gene matches: 12.

CDR3 loop: CASSFWRELQETQYF. As DNA, the CDR3 is TGTGCCAGCAGCTTTTGGAGGGAACTACAAGAGACCCAGTACTTC. The chain uses TRBV11-1 and TRBJ2-5; D is perhaps TRBD2 (6 bases). Germline V lookup: CDR1 SGHAT, CDR2 FQDESV (reference sequence). With 3 bases removed from V and 2 bases from J, the gap between germline ends came to 13 bases. The CDR3 runs to 15 residues. Drawing the rest from reference TRBV11-1 and TRBJ2-5, the complete variable domain is EAEVAQSPRYKITEKSQAVAFWCDPISGHATLYWYRQILGQGPELLVQFQDESVVDDSQLPKDRFSAERLKGVDSTLKIQPAELGDSAMYLCASSFWRELQETQYFGPGTRLLVL.

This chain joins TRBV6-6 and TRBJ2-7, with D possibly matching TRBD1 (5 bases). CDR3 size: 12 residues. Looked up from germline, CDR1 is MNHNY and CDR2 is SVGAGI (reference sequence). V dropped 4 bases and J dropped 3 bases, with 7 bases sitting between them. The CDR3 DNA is TGTGCCAGCAGTTTCGACAGCTACGAGCAGTACTTC. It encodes CASSFDSYEQYF.

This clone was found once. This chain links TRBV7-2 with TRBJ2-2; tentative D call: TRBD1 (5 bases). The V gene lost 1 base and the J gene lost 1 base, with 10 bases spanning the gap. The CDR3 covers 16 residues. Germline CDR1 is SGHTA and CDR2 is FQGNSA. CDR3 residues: CASSLDFRVNTGELFF. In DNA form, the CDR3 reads TGTGCCAGCAGCTTAGATTTCAGGGTGAACACCGGGGAGCTGTTTTTT.

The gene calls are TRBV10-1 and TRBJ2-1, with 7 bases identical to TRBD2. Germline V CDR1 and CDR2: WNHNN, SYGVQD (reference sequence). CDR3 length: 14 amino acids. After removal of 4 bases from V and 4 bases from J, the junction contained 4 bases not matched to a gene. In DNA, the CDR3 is TGCGCCAGCAGTGCCCGGGAGGAGTACAATGAGCAGTTCTTC. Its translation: CASSAREEYNEQFF.

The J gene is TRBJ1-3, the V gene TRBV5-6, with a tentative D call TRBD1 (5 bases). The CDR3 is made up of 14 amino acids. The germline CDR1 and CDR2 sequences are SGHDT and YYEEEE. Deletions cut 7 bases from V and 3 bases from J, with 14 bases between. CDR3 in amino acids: CASSPETDGNTIYF. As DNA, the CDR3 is TGTGCCAGCTCCCCCGAGACAGATGGAAACACCATATATTTT.

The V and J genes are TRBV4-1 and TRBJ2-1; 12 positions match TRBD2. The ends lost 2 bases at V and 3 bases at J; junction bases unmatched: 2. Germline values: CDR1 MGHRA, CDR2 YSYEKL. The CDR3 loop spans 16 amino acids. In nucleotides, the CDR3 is TGCGCCAGCAGCCAACTGGGACTAGCGGGCTACAATGAGCAGTTCTTC. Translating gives CASSQLGLAGYNEQFF.

CDR3 region: CAWSEAGDYEQYF. The CDR3 nucleotides are TGTGCCTGGAGTGAAGCGGGAGACTACGAGCAGTACTTC. V gene TRBV30 combines with J gene TRBJ2-7, with TRBD2 matching over 8 bases. CDR1 GTSNPN and CDR2 SVGIG come from the germline V gene (reference sequence). The trim removed 1 base at V and 3 bases at J, leaving 2 bases unmatched. This CDR3 contains 13 residues.

CDR3 amino acids: CASSQDPPHRAENTGELFF. The DNA of the CDR3 is TGTGCCAGCAGCCAAGATCCCCCACACAGGGCCGAAAACACCGGGGAGCTGTTTTTT. This sequence joins TRBV4-2 and TRBJ2-2; possible D gene TRBD1, 6 bases. Germline CDR1 LGHNA, CDR2 YNFKEQ. The CDR3 length is 19 residues. V gave up 0 bases and J gave up 2 bases, with 19 bases separating them.

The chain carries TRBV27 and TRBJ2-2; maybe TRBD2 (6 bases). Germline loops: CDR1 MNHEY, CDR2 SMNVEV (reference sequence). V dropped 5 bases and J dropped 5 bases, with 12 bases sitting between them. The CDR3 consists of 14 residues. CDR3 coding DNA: TGTGCCAGCAGTCTTGGGACTGGTACCGGGGAGCTGTTTTTT. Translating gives CASSLGTGTGELFF.

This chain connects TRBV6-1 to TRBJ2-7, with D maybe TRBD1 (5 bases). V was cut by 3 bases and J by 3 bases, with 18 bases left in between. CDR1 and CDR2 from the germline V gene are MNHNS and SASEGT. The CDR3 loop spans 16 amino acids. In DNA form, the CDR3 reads TGTGCCAGCAGTGAGCGTCAATCAGGGATAGGCTACGAGCAGTACTTC. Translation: CASSERQSGIGYEQYF.

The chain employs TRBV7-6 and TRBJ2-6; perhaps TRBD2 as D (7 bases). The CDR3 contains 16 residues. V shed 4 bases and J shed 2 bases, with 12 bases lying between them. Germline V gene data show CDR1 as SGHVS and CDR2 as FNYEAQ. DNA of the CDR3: TGTGCCAGCAGCTCCCCGGGGGGCGCTGGGGCCAACGTCCTGACTTTC. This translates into CASSSPGGAGANVLTF.

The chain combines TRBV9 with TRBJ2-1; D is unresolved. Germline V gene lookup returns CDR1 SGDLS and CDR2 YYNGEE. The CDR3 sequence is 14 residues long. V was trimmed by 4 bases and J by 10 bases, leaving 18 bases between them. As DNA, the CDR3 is TGTGCCAGCAGCTCATCCCACTCTCTCGGGGAGCAGTTCTTC. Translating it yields CASSSSHSLGEQFF.

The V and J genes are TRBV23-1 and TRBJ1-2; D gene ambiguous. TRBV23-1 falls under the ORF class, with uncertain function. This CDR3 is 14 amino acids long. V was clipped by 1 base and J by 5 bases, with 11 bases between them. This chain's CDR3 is CASSQWYGQYGYTF. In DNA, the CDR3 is TGCGCCAGCAGTCAATGGTATGGTCAGTATGGCTACACCTTC.